The 17 T cell receptor beta chains in this list originate from one sample, sequenced in a study of shared clonotypes between healthy human individuals (TCRdb year 2020). Libraries were prepared through the immunoSEQ multiplex PCR assay. What TCRdb holds here is the immuneACCESS table cut down to in-frame rearrangements. Part of the clones is not present; checked against another copy, under half of the missing clones reflect an unresolved V gene, and the others are unexplained. Within this sample are about 100,000 clones, with 67% of them counted one time only. Jointly, the top ten make up approximately 25% of the sample. The specimen was memory CD8+ T cells sorted from blood. In the paper's terms, the cell subset or site label means: CD45RO+ cells pooled with CCR7-negative TemRA cells. The receptors here all came from a woman between 25 and 40 years old in good health.

This chain links TRBV10-2 with TRBJ2-7; 7 bases align to TRBD1. Trimming took 6 bases from V and 2 from J; bases not matched to a gene: 10. Germline assignment: CDR1 WSHSY and CDR2 SAAADI. CDR3 length: 15 residues. In nucleotides, the CDR3 is TGCGCCAGCAGCGAAGACAGGGACGTAACCTACGAGCAGTACTTC. It yields the protein CASSEDRDVTYEQYF.

Concerning this clone itself: One junction end does not reproduce the germline sequence, and a read error may be involved. The rearrangement links TRBV7-2 to TRBJ2-1, with TRBD2 matching 7 bases. Germline V gives CDR1 SGHTA, CDR2 FQGNSA. The CDR3 is 15 residues long. For the CDR3, the DNA is TGTGCCAGCAGTTTAGCGGGTCTCTCCTACAATGAGCAGTTCTTC. Residues: CASSLAGLSYNEQFF.

This clone was seen a few times. The chain couples TRBV15 to TRBJ1-2, with D uncertain. V was clipped by 6 bases and J by 0 bases, with 2 bases between them. The CDR3 spans 11 residues. Germline loops: CDR1 LNHNV, CDR2 YYDKDF (reference sequence). Here the CDR3 reads CATRANYGYTF. In DNA form, the CDR3 reads TGTGCCACCAGGGCTAACTATGGCTACACCTTC.

This chain links TRBV4-1 with TRBJ2-1, with unresolved D. The CDR3 spans 14 residues. Trimming pared 1 base from V and 3 bases from J, leaving 7 bases between. Germline V CDR1 and CDR2: MGHRA, YSYEKL. CDR3 amino acids: CASSQVIIYNEQFF. CDR3 sequence (DNA): TGCGCCAGCAGCCAAGTAATTATCTACAATGAGCAGTTCTTC.

The V and J genes are TRBV11-2 and TRBJ2-7; no firm D call. The ends were cut back, 5 bases at V and 3 bases at J, with 8 bases in the middle. The CDR3 has 12 amino acids. Germline V gene data show CDR1 as SGHAT and CDR2 as FQNNGV. The CDR3 DNA reads TGTGCCAGCAGCCAACTCCACTACGAGCAGTACTTC. The encoded protein is CASSQLHYEQYF.

In its sample, this clone was seen a few times. DNA for the CDR3: TGTGCCAGTAGCTTCAGGGGGGCCTACAATGAGCAGTTCTTC. It is translated as CASSFRGAYNEQFF. The J gene is TRBJ2-1, the V gene TRBV19; a weak D match, TRBD1 (7 bases). The CDR3 runs to 14 residues. The germline V and J ends were trimmed by 6 bases and 2 bases, with 11 bases remaining between them. Germline loops: CDR1 LNHDA, CDR2 SQIVND (reference sequence).

As for this clone: Other DNA variants within this sample encode the same CDR3. V is TRBV18 and J is TRBJ2-7; 7 bases are shared with TRBD1. Trimming took 5 bases from V and 2 from J; bases not matched to a gene: 6. The germline V gene has CDR1 KGHSH and CDR2 LQKENI. The CDR3 length is 14 residues. CDR3 sequence (DNA): TGTGCCAGCTCATCACGACAGGGTCCCTACGAGCAGTACTTC. It codes for CASSSRQGPYEQYF. Using reference TRBV18 and TRBJ2-7 for the parts outside the CDR3, the full variable domain is NAGVMQNPRHLVRRRGQEARLRCSPMKGHSHVYWYRQLPEEGLKFMVYLQKENIIDESGMPKERFSAEFPKEGPSILRIQQVVRGDSAAYFCASSSRQGPYEQYFGPGTRLTVT.

This clone was counted a single time. The chain links TRBV25-1 to TRBJ2-5, with 9 bases that match TRBD2. The CDR3 sequence is 15 residues long. The V gene's germline CDR1 is MGHDK and CDR2 SYGVNS. V shed 6 bases, J shed 5 bases, and the junction held 10 bases outside the gene matches. CDR3 bases: TGTGCCAGCAGACAAGTAGCGGGAGAGGGGGAGACCCAGTACTTC. This translates into CASRQVAGEGETQYF.

This CDR3 is CASSEVGGTNEKLFF. In DNA form, the CDR3 reads TGTGCCAGCAGTGAAGTAGGGGGCACTAATGAAAAACTGTTTTTT. The chain carries TRBV6-1 and TRBJ1-4; TRBD1 agrees at 7 bases. CDR3 length equals 15 residues. Per germline, CDR1 MNHNS and CDR2 SASEGT. Trimming took 1 base from V and 2 from J; bases not matched to a gene: 1.

The V call is TRBV5-1, the J call TRBJ2-5; 10 bases are shared with TRBD2. The germline gives CDR1 SGHRS, CDR2 YFSETQ. CDR3 length equals 13 residues. The V and J ends lost 2 bases and 11 bases, in that order; junction bases with no gene match: 6. In nucleotides, the CDR3 is TGCGCCAGCAGCTTCCCAGCGGGAGGGCTTCAGTACTTC. It codes for CASSFPAGGLQYF. Supplemented by reference TRBV5-1 and TRBJ2-5, the full variable domain reads KAGVTQTPRYLIKTRGQQVTLSCSPISGHRSVSWYQQTPGQGLQFLFEYFSETQRNKGNFPGRFSGRQFSNSRSEMNVSTLELGDSALYLCASSFPAGGLQYFGPGTRLLVL.

The DNA of the CDR3 is TGTGCCAGCAGCTTGGTGGGAATCAGTGGTAGGGGGCTTACTGAAGCTTTCTTT. This translates into CASSLVGISGRGLTEAFF. The V gene is TRBV5-5, the J gene TRBJ1-1; 7 nucleotides align to TRBD1. Germline lookup yields CDR1 SGHKS and CDR2 YYEKEE (reference sequence). The trim removed 0 bases at V and 5 bases at J, leaving 16 bases unmatched. This CDR3 spans 18 amino acids.

For this clone: This likely stems from a read error, as it lies one base from a far larger clone. Within the sample, other DNA sequences also encode this same CDR3. This rearrangement joins TRBV25-1 to TRBJ2-7; D unclear. The CDR3 covers 12 residues. The V gene's germline CDR1 is MGHDK and CDR2 SYGVNS. CDR3 nucleotides: TGTGCCAGCAGTGGGTCGAGAGACGAACAGTACTTC. Translation gives CASSGSRDEQYF.

This chain uses TRBV5-1 with TRBJ2-7; TRBD1 might be the D (6 bases). The CDR3 totals 15 residues. In germline, CDR1 is SGHRS, CDR2 YFSETQ. V was pared by 0 bases and J by 2 bases, with 12 bases between. CDR3 in DNA: TGCGCCAGCAGCTTGGAGGGGGACATTCCCTACGAGCAGTACTTC. It is translated as CASSLEGDIPYEQYF.

The V and J genes are TRBV6-1 and TRBJ2-3, with D unclear. Germline V gene data show CDR1 as MNHNS and CDR2 as SASEGT. The ends were cut back, 3 bases at V and 2 bases at J, with 15 bases in the middle. CDR3 size: 16 residues. In DNA form, the CDR3 reads TGTGCCAGCAGTGACGGTCTTAGAGACCCCACAGATACGCAGTATTTT. It translates to CASSDGLRDPTDTQYF.

The J gene is TRBJ1-1, the V gene TRBV14; the D is unclear. Germline-derived CDR1 and CDR2 are SGHDN and FVKESK. The ends were cut back, 5 bases at V and 1 base at J, with 11 bases in the middle. The CDR3 has 14 amino acids. The CDR3 reads CASSVKTPNTEAFF. The CDR3 DNA reads TGTGCCAGCAGCGTCAAGACTCCGAACACTGAAGCTTTCTTT.

This clone was seen a single time. The rearrangement links TRBV6-6 to TRBJ2-5, with D possibly being TRBD2 (6 bases). The CDR3 is made up of 13 amino acids. Trimming cost V 5 bases and J 5 bases, with 12 bases left between them. CDR1 is MNHNY, CDR2 SVGAGI, per germline (reference sequence). CDR3 nucleotide sequence: TGTGCCAGCAGTCCGGGAGAATCGGAGACCCAGTACTTC. As protein: CASSPGESETQYF.

The chain recombines TRBV4-1 with TRBJ1-5; D unclear. Between the trimmed V and J ends, which lost 6 bases and 4 bases, there was a span of 13 bases. CDR1 is MGHRA and CDR2 is YSYEKL in the germline V gene. This CDR3 comprises 14 residues. CDR3 DNA sequence: TGCGCCAGCAGGGAAGGCACCGGTAATCAGCCCCAGCATTTT. It translates to CASREGTGNQPQHF.